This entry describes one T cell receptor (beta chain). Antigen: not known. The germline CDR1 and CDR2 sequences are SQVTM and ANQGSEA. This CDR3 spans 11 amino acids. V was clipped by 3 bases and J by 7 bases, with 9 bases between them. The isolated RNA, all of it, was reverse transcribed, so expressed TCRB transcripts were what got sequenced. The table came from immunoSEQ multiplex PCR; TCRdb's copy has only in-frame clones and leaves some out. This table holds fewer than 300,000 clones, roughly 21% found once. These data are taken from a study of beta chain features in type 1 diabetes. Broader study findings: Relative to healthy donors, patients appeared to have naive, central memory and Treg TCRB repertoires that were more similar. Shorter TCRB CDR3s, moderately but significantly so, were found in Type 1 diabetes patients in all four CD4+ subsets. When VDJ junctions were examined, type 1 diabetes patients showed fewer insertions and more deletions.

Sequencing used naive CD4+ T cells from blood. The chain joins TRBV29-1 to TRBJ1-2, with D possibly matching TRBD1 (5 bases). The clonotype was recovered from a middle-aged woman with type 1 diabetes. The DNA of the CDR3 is TGCAGCGTTGACCGCAGGGCTGGCTACACCTTC. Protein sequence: CSVDRRAGYTF.